This TCR beta chain was captured in a study of CD4 and CD8 cells across lung adenocarcinoma regions. MiXCR, run by TCRdb on the PCR reads, gives a single entry per CDR3 protein. Here the sample spans 6,100 or so distinct CDR3 sequences, approximately 50% being singletons. The count of this clonotype is one. V lost 7 bases to trimming and J lost 8 bases, with 16 bases between them. CDR3 size: 13 residues. The patients had localized lung adenocarcinoma, a non-small cell subtype. The TCR comes from a female donor with lung adenocarcinoma. The CD4 and CD8 labels of this study may be unreliable. Sequenced material: CD4+ T cells from the center of a lung tumor. The chain employs TRBV12-3 or TRBV12-4 and TRBJ2-3; D call uncertain. CDR3 DNA sequence: TGTGCCAGCACCCCAGACATAACCGGTACGCAGTATTTT. Its translation is CASTPDITGTQYF.